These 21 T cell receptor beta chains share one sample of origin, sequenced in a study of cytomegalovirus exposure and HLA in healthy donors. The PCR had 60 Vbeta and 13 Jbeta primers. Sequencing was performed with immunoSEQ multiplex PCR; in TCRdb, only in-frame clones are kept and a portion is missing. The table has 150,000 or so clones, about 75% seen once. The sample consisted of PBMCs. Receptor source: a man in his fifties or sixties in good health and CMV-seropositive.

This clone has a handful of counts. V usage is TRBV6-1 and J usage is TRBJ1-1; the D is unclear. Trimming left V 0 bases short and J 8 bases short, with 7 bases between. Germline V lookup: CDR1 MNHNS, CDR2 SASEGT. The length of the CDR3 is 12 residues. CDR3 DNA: TGTGCCAGCAGTGAAGCTGAGACAGAAGCTTTCTTT. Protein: CASSEAETEAFF.

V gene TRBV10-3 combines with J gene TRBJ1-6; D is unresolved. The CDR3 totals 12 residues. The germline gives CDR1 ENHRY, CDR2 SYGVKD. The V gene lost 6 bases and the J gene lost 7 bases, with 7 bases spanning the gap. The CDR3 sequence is CAISAQNSPLHF. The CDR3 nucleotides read TGTGCCATCAGCGCACAAAATTCACCCCTCCACTTT.

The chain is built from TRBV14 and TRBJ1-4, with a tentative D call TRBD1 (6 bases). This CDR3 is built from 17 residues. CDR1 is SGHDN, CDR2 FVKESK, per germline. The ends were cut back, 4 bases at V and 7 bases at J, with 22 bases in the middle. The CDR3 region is CASSLDVRQVGFEKLFF. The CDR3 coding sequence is TGTGCCAGCAGCCTAGACGTTCGACAGGTTGGGTTTGAAAAACTGTTTTTT.

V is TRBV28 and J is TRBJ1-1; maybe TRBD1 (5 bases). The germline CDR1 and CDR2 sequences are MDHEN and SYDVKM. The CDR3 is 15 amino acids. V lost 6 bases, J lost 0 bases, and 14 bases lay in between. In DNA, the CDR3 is TGTGCCAGCAGCACGAGGACAAGACTGAACACTGAAGCTTTCTTT. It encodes CASSTRTRLNTEAFF.

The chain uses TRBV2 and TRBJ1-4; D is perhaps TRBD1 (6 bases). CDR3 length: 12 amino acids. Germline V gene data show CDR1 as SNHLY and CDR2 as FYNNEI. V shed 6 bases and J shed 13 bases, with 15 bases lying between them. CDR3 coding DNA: TGTGCCAGCAGATACACAGGGCTTCGACTGTTTTTT. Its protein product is CASRYTGLRLFF.

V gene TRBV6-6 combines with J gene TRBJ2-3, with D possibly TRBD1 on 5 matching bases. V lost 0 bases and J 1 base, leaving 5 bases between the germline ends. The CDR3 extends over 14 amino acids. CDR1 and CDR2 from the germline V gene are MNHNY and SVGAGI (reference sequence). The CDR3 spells CASSYSRGTDTQYF. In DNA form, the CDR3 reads TGTGCCAGCAGTTACTCCAGGGGCACAGATACGCAGTATTTT.

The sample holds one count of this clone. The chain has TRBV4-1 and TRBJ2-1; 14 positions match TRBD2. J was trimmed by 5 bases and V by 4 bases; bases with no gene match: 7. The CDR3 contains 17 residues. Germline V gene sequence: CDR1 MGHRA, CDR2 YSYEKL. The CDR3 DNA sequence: TGCGCCAGCAGCCGGCGACTAGCGGGGGGGCTAAACAATGAGCAGTTCTTC. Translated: CASSRRLAGGLNNEQFF.

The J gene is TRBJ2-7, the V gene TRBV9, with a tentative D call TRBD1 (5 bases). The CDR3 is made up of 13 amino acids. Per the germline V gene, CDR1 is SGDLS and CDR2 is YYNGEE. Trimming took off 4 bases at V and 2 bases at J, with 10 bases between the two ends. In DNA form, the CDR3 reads TGTGCCAGCAGCCCCCAAGGGGCCTACGAGCAGTACTTC. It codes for CASSPQGAYEQYF.

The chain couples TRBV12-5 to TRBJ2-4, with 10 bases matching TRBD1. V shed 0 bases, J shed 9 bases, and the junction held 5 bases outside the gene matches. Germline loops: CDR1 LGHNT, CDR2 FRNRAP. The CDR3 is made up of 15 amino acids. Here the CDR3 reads CASGLVPGQGCIQYF. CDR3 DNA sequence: TGTGCTAGTGGTTTGGTACCGGGACAGGGGTGCATTCAGTACTTC. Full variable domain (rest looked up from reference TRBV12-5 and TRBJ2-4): DARVTQTPRHKVTEMGQEVTMRCQPILGHNTVFWYRQTMMQGLELLAYFRNRAPLDDSGMPKDRFSAEMPDATLATLKIQPSEPRDSAVYFCASGLVPGQGCIQYFGAGTRLSVL.

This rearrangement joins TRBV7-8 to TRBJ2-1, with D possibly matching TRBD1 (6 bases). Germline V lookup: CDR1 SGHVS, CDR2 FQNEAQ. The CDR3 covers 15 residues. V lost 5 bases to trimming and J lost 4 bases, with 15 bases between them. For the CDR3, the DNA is TGTGCCAGCAGCCCCGTTGGGGGCGCATACAATGAGCAGTTCTTC. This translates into CASSPVGGAYNEQFF. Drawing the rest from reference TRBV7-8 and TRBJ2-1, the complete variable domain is GAGVSQSPRYKVAKRGQDVALRCDPISGHVSLFWYQQALGQGPEFLTYFQNEAQLDKSGLPSDRFFAERPEGSVSTLKIQRTQQEDSAVYLCASSPVGGAYNEQFFGPGTRLTVL.

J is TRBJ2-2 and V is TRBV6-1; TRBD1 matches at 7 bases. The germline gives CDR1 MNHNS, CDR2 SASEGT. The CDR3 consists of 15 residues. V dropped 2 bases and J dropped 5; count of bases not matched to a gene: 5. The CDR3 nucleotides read TGTGCCAGCAGTGAAAGACAGGGTCGTACCGGGGAGCTGTTTTTT. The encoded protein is CASSERQGRTGELFF.

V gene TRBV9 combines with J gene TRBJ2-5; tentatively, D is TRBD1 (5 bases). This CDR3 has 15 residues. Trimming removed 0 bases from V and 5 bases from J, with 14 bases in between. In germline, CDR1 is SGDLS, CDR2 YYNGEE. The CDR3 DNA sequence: TGTGCCAGCAGCGTAGATGCCAGGGAATGGGAGACCCAGTACTTC. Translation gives CASSVDAREWETQYF. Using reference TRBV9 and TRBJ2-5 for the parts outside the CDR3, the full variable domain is DSGVTQTPKHLITATGQRVTLRCSPRSGDLSVYWYQQSLDQGLQFLIQYYNGEERAKGNILERFSAQQFPDLHSELNLSSLELGDSALYFCASSVDAREWETQYFGPGTRLLVL.

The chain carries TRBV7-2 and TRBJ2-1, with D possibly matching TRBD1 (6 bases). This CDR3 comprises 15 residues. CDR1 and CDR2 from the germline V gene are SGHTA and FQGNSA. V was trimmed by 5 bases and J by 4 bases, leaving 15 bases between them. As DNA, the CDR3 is TGTGCCAGCAGCGCCCCGACAGGCCTGTACAATGAGCAGTTCTTC. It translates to CASSAPTGLYNEQFF.

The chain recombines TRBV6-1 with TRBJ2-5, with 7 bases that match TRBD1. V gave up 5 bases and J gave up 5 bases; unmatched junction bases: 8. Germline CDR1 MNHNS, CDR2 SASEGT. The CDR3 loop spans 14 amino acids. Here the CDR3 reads CASSKDRVRETQYF. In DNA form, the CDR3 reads TGTGCCAGCAGTAAAGACAGGGTAAGGGAGACCCAGTACTTC.

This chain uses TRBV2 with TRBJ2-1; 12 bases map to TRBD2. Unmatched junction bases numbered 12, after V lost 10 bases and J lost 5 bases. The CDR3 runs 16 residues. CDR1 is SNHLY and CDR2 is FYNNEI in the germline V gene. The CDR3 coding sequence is TGTGCCACCAACCGACTAGCGGGGGTTAACGACAATGAGCAGTTCTTC. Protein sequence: CATNRLAGVNDNEQFF.

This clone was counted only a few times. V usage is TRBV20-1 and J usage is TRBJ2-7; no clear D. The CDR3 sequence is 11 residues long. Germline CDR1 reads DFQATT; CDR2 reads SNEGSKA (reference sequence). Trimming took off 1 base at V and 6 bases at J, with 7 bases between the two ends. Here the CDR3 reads CSARAGPEQYF. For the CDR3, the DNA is TGCAGTGCTAGAGCTGGGCCCGAGCAGTACTTC.

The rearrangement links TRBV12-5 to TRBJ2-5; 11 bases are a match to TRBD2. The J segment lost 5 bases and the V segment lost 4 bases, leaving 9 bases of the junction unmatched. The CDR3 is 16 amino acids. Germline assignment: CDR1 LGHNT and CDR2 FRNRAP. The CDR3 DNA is TGTGCTAGTGGTTCTTCGACTAGCGGGGATGGGGAGACCCAGTACTTC. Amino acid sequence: CASGSSTSGDGETQYF.

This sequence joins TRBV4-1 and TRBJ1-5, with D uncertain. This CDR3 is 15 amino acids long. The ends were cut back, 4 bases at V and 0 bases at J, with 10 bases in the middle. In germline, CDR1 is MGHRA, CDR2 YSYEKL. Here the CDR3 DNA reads TGCGCCAGCAGCCGCGGACGGGATAGCAATCAGCCCCAGCATTTT. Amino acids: CASSRGRDSNQPQHF.

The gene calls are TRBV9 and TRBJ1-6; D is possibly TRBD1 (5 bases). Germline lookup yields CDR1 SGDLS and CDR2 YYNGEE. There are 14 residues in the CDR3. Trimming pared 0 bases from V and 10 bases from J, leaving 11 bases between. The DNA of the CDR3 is TGTGCCAGCAGCGTAGGGAGGGGAGAGTCACCCCTCCACTTT. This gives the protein CASSVGRGESPLHF.

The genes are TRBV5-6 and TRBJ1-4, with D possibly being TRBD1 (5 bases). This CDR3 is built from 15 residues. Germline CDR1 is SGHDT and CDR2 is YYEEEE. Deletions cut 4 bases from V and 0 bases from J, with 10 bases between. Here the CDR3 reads CASSLKTATNEKLFF. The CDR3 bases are TGTGCCAGCAGCCTGAAGACAGCAACTAATGAAAAACTGTTTTTT.

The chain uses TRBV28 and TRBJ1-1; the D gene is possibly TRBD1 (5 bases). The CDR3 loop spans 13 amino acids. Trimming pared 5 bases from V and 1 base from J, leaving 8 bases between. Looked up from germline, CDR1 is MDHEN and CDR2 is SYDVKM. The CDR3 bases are TGTGCCAGCAGTGCTACAGGGAACACTGAAGCTTTCTTT. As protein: CASSATGNTEAFF. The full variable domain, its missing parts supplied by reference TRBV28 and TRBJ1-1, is DVKVTQSSRYLVKRTGEKVFLECVQDMDHENMFWYRQDPGLGLRLIYFSYDVKMKEKGDIPEGYSVSREKKERFSLILESASTNQTSMYLCASSATGNTEAFFGQGTRLTVV.